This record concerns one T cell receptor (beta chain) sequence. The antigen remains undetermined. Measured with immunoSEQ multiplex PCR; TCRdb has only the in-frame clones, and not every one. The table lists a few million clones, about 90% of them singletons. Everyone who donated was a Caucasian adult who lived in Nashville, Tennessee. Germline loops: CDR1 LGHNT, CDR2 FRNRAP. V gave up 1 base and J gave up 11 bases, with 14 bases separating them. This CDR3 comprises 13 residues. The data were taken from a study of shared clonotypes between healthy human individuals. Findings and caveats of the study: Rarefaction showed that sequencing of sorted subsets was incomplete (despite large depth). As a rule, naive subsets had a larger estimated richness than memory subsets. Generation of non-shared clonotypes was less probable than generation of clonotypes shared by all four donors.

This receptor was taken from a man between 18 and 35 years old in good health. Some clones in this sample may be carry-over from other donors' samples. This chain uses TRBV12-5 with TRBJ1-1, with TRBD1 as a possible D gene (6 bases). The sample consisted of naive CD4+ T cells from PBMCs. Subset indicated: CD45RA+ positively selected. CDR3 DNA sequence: TGTGCTAGTGGTTTGGCCGAGACAGGTGACGCTTTCTTT. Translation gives CASGLAETGDAFF.